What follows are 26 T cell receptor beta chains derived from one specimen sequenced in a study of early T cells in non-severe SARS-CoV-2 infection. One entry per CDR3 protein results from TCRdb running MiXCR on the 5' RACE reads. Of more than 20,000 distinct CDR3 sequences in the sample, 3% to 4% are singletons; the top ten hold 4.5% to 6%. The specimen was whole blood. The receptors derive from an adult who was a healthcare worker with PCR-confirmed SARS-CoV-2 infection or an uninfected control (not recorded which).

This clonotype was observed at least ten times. In nucleotides, the CDR3 is TGTGCCAGCAGTGACTCGACTAGCGACGGGGCAATAGATACGCAGTATTTT. Translation: CASSDSTSDGAIDTQYF. The rearrangement uses TRBV6-4 and TRBJ2-3; TRBD2 matches at 8 bases. Trimming removed 0 bases from V and 5 bases from J; junction bases left unmatched: 10. The length of the CDR3 is 17 residues. Germline loops: CDR1 MRHNA, CDR2 SNTAGT.

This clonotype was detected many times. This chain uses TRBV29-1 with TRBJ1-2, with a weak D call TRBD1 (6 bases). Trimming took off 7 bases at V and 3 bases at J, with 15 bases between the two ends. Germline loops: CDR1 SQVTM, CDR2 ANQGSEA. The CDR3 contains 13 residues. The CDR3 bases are TGCAGCGGTGTGACAGGAGGATACTATGGCTACACCTTC. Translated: CSGVTGGYYGYTF.

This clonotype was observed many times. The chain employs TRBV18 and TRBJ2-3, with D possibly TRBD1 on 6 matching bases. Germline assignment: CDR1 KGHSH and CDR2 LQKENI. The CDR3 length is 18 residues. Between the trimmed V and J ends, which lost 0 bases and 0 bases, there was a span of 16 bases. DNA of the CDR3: TGTGCCAGCTCACCACCGGGCGCAGGGGCAACTAGCACAGATACGCAGTATTTT. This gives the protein CASSPPGAGATSTDTQYF.

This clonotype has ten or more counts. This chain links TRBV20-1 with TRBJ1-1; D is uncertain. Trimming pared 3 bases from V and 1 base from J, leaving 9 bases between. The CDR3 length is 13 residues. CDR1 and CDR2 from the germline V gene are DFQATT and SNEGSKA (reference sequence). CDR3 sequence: CSARDTRNTEAFF. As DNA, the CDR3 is TGCAGTGCTAGGGATACGAGGAACACTGAAGCTTTCTTT.

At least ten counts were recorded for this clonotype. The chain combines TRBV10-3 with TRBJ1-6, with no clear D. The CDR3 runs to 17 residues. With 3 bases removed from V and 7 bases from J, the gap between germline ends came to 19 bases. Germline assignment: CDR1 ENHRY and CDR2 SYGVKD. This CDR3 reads CAISEVDFASNNSPLHF. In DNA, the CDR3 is TGTGCCATCAGTGAAGTCGATTTTGCATCGAACAATTCACCCCTCCACTTT.

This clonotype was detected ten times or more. Here the CDR3 reads CASSQQGGEKLFF. The CDR3 DNA reads as TGTGCCAGTAGTCAACAGGGTGGAGAAAAACTGTTTTTT. This chain links TRBV19 with TRBJ1-4, with D perhaps TRBD1 (6 bases). V shed 5 bases and J shed 8 bases, with 12 bases lying between them. Germline loops: CDR1 LNHDA, CDR2 SQIVND (reference sequence). The CDR3 runs to 13 residues.

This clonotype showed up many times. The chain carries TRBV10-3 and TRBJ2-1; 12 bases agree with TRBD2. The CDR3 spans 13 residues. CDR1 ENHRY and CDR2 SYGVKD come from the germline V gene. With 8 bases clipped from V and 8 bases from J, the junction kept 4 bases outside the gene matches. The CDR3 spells CAIRTSGTDEQFF. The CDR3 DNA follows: TGTGCCATCCGGACTAGCGGGACAGATGAGCAGTTCTTC.

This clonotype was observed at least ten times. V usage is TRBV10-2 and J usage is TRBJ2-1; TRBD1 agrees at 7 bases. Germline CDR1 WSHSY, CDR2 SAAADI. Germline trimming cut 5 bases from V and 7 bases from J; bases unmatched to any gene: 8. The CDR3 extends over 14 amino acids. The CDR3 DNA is TGCGCCAGCAGTTACAGGGGTGGAGAGAATGAGCAGTTCTTC. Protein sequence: CASSYRGGENEQFF.

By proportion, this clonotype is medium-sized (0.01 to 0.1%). The CDR3 DNA is TGTGCCAGCAGCTTCATGATGGCGGGCCCCTACGAGCAGTACTTC. It is translated as CASSFMMAGPYEQYF. This rearrangement joins TRBV7-2 to TRBJ2-7; D is perhaps TRBD2 (5 bases). The V and J ends lost 3 bases and 2 bases respectively, with 14 bases between them. The CDR3 extends over 15 amino acids. CDR1 SGHTA and CDR2 FQGNSA come from the germline V gene.

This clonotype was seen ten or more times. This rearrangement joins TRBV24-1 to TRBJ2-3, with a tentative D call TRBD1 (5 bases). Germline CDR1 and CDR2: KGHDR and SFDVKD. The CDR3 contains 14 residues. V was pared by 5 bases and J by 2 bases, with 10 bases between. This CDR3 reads CATSGTGITDTQYF. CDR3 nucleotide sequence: TGTGCCACCAGTGGAACAGGTATCACAGATACGCAGTATTTT.

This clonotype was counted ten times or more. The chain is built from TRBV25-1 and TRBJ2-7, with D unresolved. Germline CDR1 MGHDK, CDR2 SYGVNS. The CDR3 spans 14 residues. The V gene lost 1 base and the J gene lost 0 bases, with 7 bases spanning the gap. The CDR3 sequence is CASSEFPSSYEQYF. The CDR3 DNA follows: TGTGCCAGCAGTGAATTTCCGAGCTCCTACGAGCAGTACTTC.

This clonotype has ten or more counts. This CDR3 reads CASSKPGQGNYGYTF. The CDR3 DNA reads TGTGCCAGCAGCAAACCGGGACAGGGAAACTATGGCTACACCTTC. The J gene is TRBJ1-2, the V gene TRBV12-3 or TRBV12-4; 9 bases are a match to TRBD1. The CDR3 is 15 amino acids. V gave up 6 bases and J gave up 2 bases; unmatched junction bases: 7.

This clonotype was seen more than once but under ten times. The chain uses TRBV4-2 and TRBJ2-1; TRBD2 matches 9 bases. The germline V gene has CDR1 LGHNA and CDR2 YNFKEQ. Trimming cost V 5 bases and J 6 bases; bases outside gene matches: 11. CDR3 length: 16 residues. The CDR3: CASSEMTGLAGNEQFF. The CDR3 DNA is TGTGCCAGCAGCGAGATGACGGGACTAGCAGGCAATGAGCAGTTCTTC.

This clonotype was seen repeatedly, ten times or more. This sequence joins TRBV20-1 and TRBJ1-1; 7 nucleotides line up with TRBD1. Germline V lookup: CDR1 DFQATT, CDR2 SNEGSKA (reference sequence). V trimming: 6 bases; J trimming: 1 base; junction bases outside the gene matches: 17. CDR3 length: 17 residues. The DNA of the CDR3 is TGCAGTGCGCGCAGGGGGTCAGGGAGTATTAGGAACACTGAAGCTTTCTTT. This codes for CSARRGSGSIRNTEAFF.

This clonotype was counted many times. CDR3 DNA: TGTGCCAGCAGCCAAGAAACAGGGGACTCCTACGAGCAGTACTTC. Translating gives CASSQETGDSYEQYF. This chain joins TRBV14 and TRBJ2-7, with 7 bases that match TRBD1. After removal of 0 bases from V and 0 bases from J, the junction contained 2 bases not matched to a gene. Per the germline V gene, CDR1 is SGHDN and CDR2 is FVKESK. The CDR3 contains 15 residues.

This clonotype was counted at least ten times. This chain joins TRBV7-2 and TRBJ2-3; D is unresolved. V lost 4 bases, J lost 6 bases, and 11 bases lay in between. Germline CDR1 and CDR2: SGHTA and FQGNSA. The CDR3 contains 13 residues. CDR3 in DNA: TGTGCCAGCAGCTCCGAAGTGGCGGATACGCAGTATTTT. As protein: CASSSEVADTQYF.

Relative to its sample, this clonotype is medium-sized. CDR3 protein: CASSQVGGGNSPLHF. CDR3 coding DNA: TGTGCCAGCAGCCAAGTAGGTGGGGGTAATTCACCCCTCCACTTT. The J gene is TRBJ1-6, the V gene TRBV3-1; D is possibly TRBD1 (5 bases). There are 15 residues in the CDR3. V lost 1 base and J 6 bases, leaving 10 bases between the germline ends. Germline CDR1 reads LGHDT; CDR2 reads YNNKEL (reference sequence).

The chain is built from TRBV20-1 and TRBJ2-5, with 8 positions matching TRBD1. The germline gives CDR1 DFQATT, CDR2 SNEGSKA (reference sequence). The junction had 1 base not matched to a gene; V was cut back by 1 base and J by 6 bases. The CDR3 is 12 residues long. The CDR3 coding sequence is TGCAGTGCTAGAGGCAGGGGGCAGACCCAGTACTTC. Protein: CSARGRGQTQYF.

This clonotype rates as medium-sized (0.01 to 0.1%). CDR3 in amino acids: CASSDANTDTQYF. The CDR3 DNA reads TGTGCCAGCAGTGACGCCAACACAGATACGCAGTATTTT. V gene TRBV6-4 combines with J gene TRBJ2-3; D gene unclear. This CDR3 contains 13 residues. Germline V gene lookup returns CDR1 MRHNA and CDR2 SNTAGT. Trimming shortened V by 2 bases and J by 2 bases, and 5 bases separated the two germline ends.

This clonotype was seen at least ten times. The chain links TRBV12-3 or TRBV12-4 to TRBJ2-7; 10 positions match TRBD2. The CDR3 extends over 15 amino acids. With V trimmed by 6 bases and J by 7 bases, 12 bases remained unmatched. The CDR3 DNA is TGTGCCAGCAGCCCCAATCCAGTACTAGCGGGGGAGCAGTACTTC. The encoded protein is CASSPNPVLAGEQYF.

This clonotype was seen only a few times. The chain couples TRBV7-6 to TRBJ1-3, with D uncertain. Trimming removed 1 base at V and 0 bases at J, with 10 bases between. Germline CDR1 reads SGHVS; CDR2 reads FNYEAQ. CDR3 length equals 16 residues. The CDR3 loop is CASSLGTASSGNTIYF. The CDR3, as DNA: TGTGCCAGCAGCTTAGGAACCGCGAGCTCTGGAAACACCATATATTTT.

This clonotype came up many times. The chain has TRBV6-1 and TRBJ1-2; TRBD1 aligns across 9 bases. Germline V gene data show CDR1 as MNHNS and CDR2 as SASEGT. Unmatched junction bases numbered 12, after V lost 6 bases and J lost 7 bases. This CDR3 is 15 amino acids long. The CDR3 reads CASRAPGTGSRGYTF. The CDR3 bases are TGTGCCAGCAGAGCCCCCGGGACAGGGTCTCGTGGCTACACCTTC.

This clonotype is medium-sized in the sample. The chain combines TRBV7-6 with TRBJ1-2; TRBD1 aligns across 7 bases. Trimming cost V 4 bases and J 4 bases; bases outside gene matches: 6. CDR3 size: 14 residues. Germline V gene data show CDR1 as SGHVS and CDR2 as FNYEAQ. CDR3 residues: CASSSETGRYGYTF. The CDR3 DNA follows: TGTGCCAGCAGCTCAGAGACAGGGCGCTATGGCTACACCTTC.

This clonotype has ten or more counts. The CDR3 DNA reads TGTGCCAGCAGCCAAGTTGCTGGAAACACCATATATTTT. Its translation: CASSQVAGNTIYF. V gene TRBV3-1 combines with J gene TRBJ1-3; D ambiguous. The CDR3 is made up of 13 amino acids. V lost 1 base, J lost 2 bases, and 3 bases lay in between. Germline V lookup: CDR1 LGHDT, CDR2 YNNKEL (reference sequence).

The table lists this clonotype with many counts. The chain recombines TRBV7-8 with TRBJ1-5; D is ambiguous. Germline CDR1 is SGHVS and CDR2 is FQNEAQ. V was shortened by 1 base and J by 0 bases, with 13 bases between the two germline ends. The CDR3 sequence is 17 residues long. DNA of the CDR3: TGTGCCAGCAGCTTAGGTGGTGCAGGAAGTAGCAATCAGCCCCAGCATTTT. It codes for CASSLGGAGSSNQPQHF.

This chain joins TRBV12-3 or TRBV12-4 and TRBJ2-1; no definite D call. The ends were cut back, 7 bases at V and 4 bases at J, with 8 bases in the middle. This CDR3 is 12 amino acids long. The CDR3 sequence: CASIFGYNEQFF. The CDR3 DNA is TGTGCCAGCATTTTCGGATACAATGAGCAGTTCTTC.